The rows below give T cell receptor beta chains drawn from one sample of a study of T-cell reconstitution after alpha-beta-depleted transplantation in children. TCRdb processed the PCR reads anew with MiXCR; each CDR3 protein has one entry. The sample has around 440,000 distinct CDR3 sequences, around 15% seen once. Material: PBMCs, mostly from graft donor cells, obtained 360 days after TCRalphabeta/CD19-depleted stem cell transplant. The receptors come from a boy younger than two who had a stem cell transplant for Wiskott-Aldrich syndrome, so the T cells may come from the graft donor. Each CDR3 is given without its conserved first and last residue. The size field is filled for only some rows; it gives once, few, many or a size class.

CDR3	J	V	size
ASSTKTGRTELF	TRBJ2-2	TRBV12-3/TRBV12-4	-
ASSLPRELF	TRBJ2-2	TRBV12-3/TRBV12-4	-
ASSGDLSYEQY	TRBJ2-7	TRBV2	-
AWSFIGTANYGYT	TRBJ1-2	TRBV30	few
ASRLTGTGANVLT	TRBJ2-6	TRBV3-1	few
ASSFPSTGQKGYT	TRBJ1-2	TRBV11-2	-
ASTPDGQETQY	TRBJ2-5	TRBV2	few
ASSIRQGDHEQY	TRBJ2-7	TRBV7-6	-
ASSPLRGETQY	TRBJ2-5	TRBV14	few
ASSYSAYREGDNEQF	TRBJ2-1	TRBV6-2/TRBV6-3	-
SARVPSGLAGVGDTQY	TRBJ2-3	TRBV20-1	-
ASSPGPRTGRGNEQF	TRBJ2-1	TRBV14	-
SARLGLARRETQY	TRBJ2-5	TRBV20-1	-
ASSDLGLAGLSYEQY	TRBJ2-7	TRBV12-3/TRBV12-4	few
SARDPGLGEQY	TRBJ2-7	TRBV20-1	-
ASSHWTSGFTGELF	TRBJ2-2	TRBV4-1	-
ATSDSQGSRYEQY	TRBJ2-7	TRBV24-1	few
ASSRRALVFDTQY	TRBJ2-3	TRBV7-2	-
ASGGVRETQY	TRBJ2-5	TRBV2	many
ASSESHTGGGYEQY	TRBJ2-7	TRBV25-1	-
ASSLTRGGIGTQY	TRBJ2-3	TRBV5-5	few
ASSLYPKRTYEQY	TRBJ2-7	TRBV7-2	few
AWRGLFDTQY	TRBJ2-3	TRBV30	-
ASSWTGGAQETQY	TRBJ2-5	TRBV6-6	many
ASSLMASFSGELF	TRBJ2-2	TRBV7-9	-
ASSRGVGGEQF	TRBJ2-1	TRBV9	-
ASSQSGGPIQETQY	TRBJ2-5	TRBV7-6	-
AISEASGSYNEQF	TRBJ2-1	TRBV10-3	-
ASSFGQGGETQY	TRBJ2-5	TRBV4-1	many
ASSLSSGANVLT	TRBJ2-6	TRBV5-1	many
AWSVGGGYT	TRBJ1-2	TRBV30	-
ASSTRTGGTYEQY	TRBJ2-7	TRBV5-1	-